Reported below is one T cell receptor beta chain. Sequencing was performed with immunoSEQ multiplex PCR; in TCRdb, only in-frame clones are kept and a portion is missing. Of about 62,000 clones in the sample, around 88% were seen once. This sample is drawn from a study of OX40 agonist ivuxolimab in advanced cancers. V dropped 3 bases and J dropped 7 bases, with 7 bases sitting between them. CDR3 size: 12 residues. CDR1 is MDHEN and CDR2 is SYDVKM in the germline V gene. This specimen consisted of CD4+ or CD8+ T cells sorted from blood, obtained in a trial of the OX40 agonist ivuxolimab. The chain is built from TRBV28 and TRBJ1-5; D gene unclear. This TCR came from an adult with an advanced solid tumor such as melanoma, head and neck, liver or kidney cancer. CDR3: CASSFGLQPQHF. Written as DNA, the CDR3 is TGTGCCAGCAGTTTCGGTTTACAGCCCCAGCATTTT. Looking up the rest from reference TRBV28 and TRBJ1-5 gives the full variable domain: DVKVTQSSRYLVKRTGEKVFLECVQDMDHENMFWYRQDPGLGLRLIYFSYDVKMKEKGDIPEGYSVSREKKERFSLILESASTNQTSMYLCASSFGLQPQHFGDGTRLSIL.